The 24 T cell receptor beta chains given below trace back to one sample, sequenced in a study of regulatory T cells in long-lasting Graves disease. CDR3 regions were amplified by Arm-PCR using iRepertoire HTBI primers to build TCR beta libraries. Using its own MiXCR run on the multiplex PCR reads, TCRdb lists one record per CDR3 protein. Here the sample spans over 200,000 distinct CDR3 sequences, about 20% being singletons. Time point in this sample: newly diagnosed GD, antithyroid drugs for less than 3 months. Scientists built the TCR library using RNA that was extracted from PBMCs. The sample was also linked to a second study, of T cells in Graves' hyperthyroidism and ophthalmopathy.

The starting material was peripheral blood mononuclear cells (PBMCs), obtained at new diagnosis, from a patient treated with antithyroid drugs. The receptors come from a woman aged 25 to 39 with Graves disease.

This clonotype was counted ten times or more. J is TRBJ2-2 and V is TRBV18; 10 bases line up with TRBD1. This CDR3 contains 15 residues. V shed 3 bases, J shed 7 bases, and the junction held 5 bases outside the gene matches. CDR1 and CDR2 (germline): KGHSH, LQKENI. This chain's CDR3 is CASSPGTGAGGELFF. Written as DNA, the CDR3 is TGTGCCAGCTCACCCGGGACAGGGGCTGGCGGGGAGCTGTTTTTT.

The rearrangement links TRBV5-6 to TRBJ1-1; D is perhaps TRBD1 (6 bases). This CDR3 has 15 amino acids. V was trimmed by 0 bases and J by 1 base, leaving 10 bases between them. CDR1 SGHDT and CDR2 YYEEEE come from the germline V gene. The DNA of the CDR3 is TGTGCCAGCAGCTTGGTAGGGGGGTCGAACACTGAAGCTTTCTTT. This translates into CASSLVGGSNTEAFF.

This clonotype was recorded many times. The chain employs TRBV2 and TRBJ1-2; a possible D gene is TRBD1 (6 bases). There are 12 residues in the CDR3. Germline CDR1 and CDR2: SNHLY and FYNNEI. The V gene lost 8 bases and the J gene lost 6 bases, with 13 bases spanning the gap. The CDR3 DNA reads as TGTGCCAGCCAGGGCACAGGGCATGGCTACACCTTC. Its protein is CASQGTGHGYTF.

This clonotype has at least ten counts. The chain combines TRBV7-2 with TRBJ1-1; maybe TRBD1 (6 bases). Germline V gene sequence: CDR1 SGHTA, CDR2 FQGNSA. V was pared by 2 bases and J by 6 bases, with 16 bases between. CDR3 size: 15 residues. Here the CDR3 reads CASSLLGGPYAEAFF. As DNA, the CDR3 is TGTGCCAGCAGCTTACTGGGGGGCCCCTACGCTGAAGCTTTCTTT.

This clonotype was seen many times. CDR3 coding DNA: TGTGCCAGCAGCCAAGTAGGGACGCGGGGCTACACCTTC. The encoded protein is CASSQVGTRGYTF. The J gene is TRBJ1-2, the V gene TRBV3-1, with D tentatively TRBD1 (5 bases). V gave up 1 base and J gave up 8 bases, with 11 bases separating them. Germline V gene sequence: CDR1 LGHDT, CDR2 YNNKEL (reference sequence). The CDR3 totals 13 residues.

Many counts were recorded for this clonotype. The junction shows a germline mismatch at one end, possibly a read error. CDR3 amino acids: CASSSRVSSYNEQFF. DNA for the CDR3: TGTGCCAGCAGCTCTAGGGTAAGCTCCTACAATGAGCAGTTCTTC. The chain carries TRBV5-1 and TRBJ2-1; no clear D gene. The CDR3 is 15 amino acids. CDR1 and CDR2 (germline): SGHRS, YFSETQ.

This clonotype was observed a few times. At one boundary the junction diverges from the germline segment, which might be a read error. The chain carries TRBV7-7 and TRBJ2-2; 9 nucleotides line up with TRBD1. CDR1 and CDR2 from the germline V gene are SSHAT and FNYEAQ (reference sequence). The CDR3 has 16 amino acids. DNA for the CDR3: TGTGCTAGCAGCGCAGGGACAGGGATTGGCACCGGGGAGCTGTTTTTT. This gives the protein CASSAGTGIGTGELFF. The full variable domain, with the rest looked up from reference TRBV7-7 and TRBJ2-2, is GAGVSQSPRYKVTKRGQDVTLRCDPISSHATLYWYQQALGQGPEFLTYFNYEAQPDKSGLPSDRFSAERPEGSISTLTIQRTEQRDSAMYRCASSAGTGIGTGELFFGEGSRLTVL.

The chain employs TRBV3-1 and TRBJ2-3; 7 bases map to TRBD2. Germline V gene sequence: CDR1 LGHDT, CDR2 YNNKEL (reference sequence). The V gene end was trimmed by 4 bases and the J gene end by 2 bases; junction bases not matched to a gene: 9. The CDR3 has 16 residues. The CDR3 spells CASSPGLAGVTDTQYF. The CDR3 coding sequence is TGTGCCAGCAGCCCAGGACTGGCGGGGGTCACAGATACGCAGTATTTT.

This clonotype showed up many times. This chain connects TRBV7-9 to TRBJ2-1; the D gene is possibly TRBD1 (6 bases). V was pared by 2 bases and J by 10 bases, with 6 bases between. Per germline, CDR1 SEHNR and CDR2 FQNEAQ (reference sequence). The CDR3 has 11 amino acids. Here the CDR3 reads CASSLQGEQFF. The CDR3 coding sequence is TGTGCCAGCAGCTTACAGGGGGAGCAGTTCTTC.

This clonotype was detected ten times or more. V usage is TRBV19 and J usage is TRBJ1-1; 7 positions agree with TRBD1. Per the germline V gene, CDR1 is LNHDA and CDR2 is SQIVND (reference sequence). Trimming removed 5 bases from V and 1 base from J; junction bases left unmatched: 13. The CDR3 length is 17 residues. CDR3 sequence (DNA): TGTGCCAGTAGTCTTGACTCACCGGGACAGTCGAACACTGAAGCTTTCTTT. Amino acid sequence: CASSLDSPGQSNTEAFF.

About this clonotype: An end of the junction does not agree with germline; a read error may underlie this. The rearrangement uses TRBV29-1 and TRBJ1-4; the match to TRBD1 covers 8 bases. CDR1 is SQVTM and CDR2 is ANQGSEA in the germline V gene. The length of the CDR3 is 12 residues. This chain's CDR3 is CSVKDRGEKLFF. The CDR3 DNA reads as TGCAGCGTTAAAGACAGGGGTGAAAAACTGTTTTTT.

This clonotype was counted ten times or more. The chain has TRBV7-9 and TRBJ2-7; possible D gene TRBD1, 6 bases. This CDR3 has 14 amino acids. The germline V gene encodes CDR1 SEHNR and CDR2 FQNEAQ (reference sequence). Deletions cut 5 bases from V and 0 bases from J, with 11 bases between. The CDR3 loop reads CASSIQGPSYEQYF. Here the CDR3 DNA reads TGTGCCAGCAGCATCCAGGGGCCCTCCTACGAGCAGTACTTC.

This clonotype was recorded many times. V is TRBV7-9 and J is TRBJ1-1; 7 positions match TRBD1. The CDR3 is made up of 13 amino acids. The germline V gene has CDR1 SEHNR and CDR2 FQNEAQ (reference sequence). V dropped 7 bases and J dropped 6; count of bases not matched to a gene: 8. The CDR3 region has the DNA TGTGCCAGCATCGGGACAGTGAGGGCTGAAGCTTTCTTT. Encoded protein: CASIGTVRAEAFF.

The V call is TRBV6-2 or TRBV6-3, the J call TRBJ1-2; 7 nucleotides match TRBD1. The J segment lost 6 bases and the V segment lost 7 bases, leaving 14 bases of the junction unmatched. Germline V lookup: CDR1 MNHEY, CDR2 SVGEGT. CDR3 length: 15 amino acids. The CDR3 spells CASINPAGRGHGYTF. DNA of the CDR3: TGTGCCAGCATCAACCCGGCGGGGAGGGGGCATGGCTACACCTTC.

This clonotype was seen many times. V gene TRBV19 combines with J gene TRBJ1-6; D perhaps matches TRBD1 (6 bases). CDR1 is LNHDA and CDR2 is SQIVND in the germline V gene (reference sequence). V lost 4 bases and J lost 0, with 16 bases in between. The CDR3 sequence is 18 residues long. Here the CDR3 DNA reads TGTGCCAGTAGTACAGAACGTGGGACAAGCTCCTATAATTCACCCCTCCACTTT. Encoded protein: CASSTERGTSSYNSPLHF.

About this clonotype itself: With a far larger clone one base away, a read error is the likely cause. This chain joins TRBV11-1 and TRBJ2-2; TRBD2 matches at 10 bases. The CDR3 sequence is 16 residues long. Germline V gene lookup returns CDR1 SGHAT and CDR2 FQDESV (reference sequence). The trim removed 8 bases at V and 5 bases at J, leaving 11 bases unmatched. This CDR3 reads CASRPRSGGETGELFF. The CDR3 DNA follows: TGTGCCAGCCGCCCGAGGAGCGGGGGGGAGACCGGGGAGCTGTTTTTT.

In its sample, this clonotype was seen many times. The chain couples TRBV5-6 to TRBJ2-1; 7 bases are a match to TRBD1. CDR1 and CDR2 from the germline V gene are SGHDT and YYEEEE. The CDR3 extends over 16 amino acids. The trim removed 4 bases at V and 0 bases at J, leaving 7 bases unmatched. The CDR3 DNA reads TGTGCCAGCAGCAGAGGACAGGCCAGCTCCTACAATGAGCAGTTCTTC. Its protein is CASSRGQASSYNEQFF.

This clonotype was picked up many times. The gene calls are TRBV20-1 and TRBJ1-5; D might be TRBD1 (5 bases). The CDR3 runs to 13 residues. V lost 3 bases and J lost 9, with 15 bases in between. The germline V gene has CDR1 DFQATT and CDR2 SNEGSKA (reference sequence). CDR3 bases: TGCAGTGCTAGCCGACAGTCGATCGGGCCCCAGCATTTT. As protein: CSASRQSIGPQHF.

This clonotype was detected ten times or more. The chain couples TRBV3-1 to TRBJ1-2; tentative D call: TRBD1 (5 bases). V was clipped by 6 bases and J by 2 bases, with 10 bases between them. There are 13 residues in the CDR3. Germline loops: CDR1 LGHDT, CDR2 YNNKEL (reference sequence). The CDR3 DNA reads TGTGCCAGCAGGGCGGGACCCAACTATGGCTACACCTTC. It codes for CASRAGPNYGYTF.

This clonotype occurred a few times. The chain joins TRBV25-1 to TRBJ1-3; 9 bases match TRBD1. V shed 6 bases and J 2 bases; nucleotides not matched to a gene: 2. This CDR3 contains 14 residues. The germline V gene has CDR1 MGHDK and CDR2 SYGVNS. The CDR3 DNA reads TGTGCCAGCAGATGGACAGGGGCTGGAAACACCATATATTTT. It codes for CASRWTGAGNTIYF.

This clonotype was seen ten or more times. The chain employs TRBV14 and TRBJ1-1; D possibly corresponds to TRBD1 (5 bases). Per the germline V gene, CDR1 is SGHDN and CDR2 is FVKESK. Trimming stripped 0 bases from V and 0 bases from J, with 11 bases between. The CDR3 totals 16 residues. The CDR3 DNA reads as TGTGCCAGCAGCCAAGATGGACACCACATGAACACTGAAGCTTTCTTT. As protein: CASSQDGHHMNTEAFF.

On this clonotype: Given a far larger clone just one base away, this is likely a sequencing read error. The rearrangement uses TRBV12-3 or TRBV12-4 and TRBJ2-1; 9 positions match TRBD2. After removal of 6 bases from V and 10 bases from J, the junction contained 13 bases not matched to a gene. The CDR3 has 15 amino acids. This chain's CDR3 is CASRRGGGATYEQFF. The CDR3 DNA follows: TGTGCCAGCAGGAGGGGCGGGGGGGCAACCTACGAGCAGTTCTTC.

This clonotype came up a few times. This chain uses TRBV6-5 with TRBJ1-2; 7 bases align to TRBD1. The CDR3 runs 14 residues. Trimming took 2 bases from V and 6 from J; bases not matched to a gene: 6. The germline V gene encodes CDR1 MNHEY and CDR2 SVGAGI. The CDR3 sequence is CASSYREGGNGYTF. The CDR3 nucleotides are TGTGCCAGCAGTTACAGGGAAGGGGGCAATGGCTACACCTTC.

This clonotype was seen ten or more times. The chain carries TRBV7-3 and TRBJ2-7; 7 bases agree with TRBD1. Germline V gene lookup returns CDR1 SGHTA and CDR2 FQGTGA. This CDR3 is built from 16 residues. J lost 3 bases, V lost 5 bases, and 13 bases had no gene match. This CDR3 reads CASSNTRDSRDYEQYF. As DNA, the CDR3 is TGTGCCAGCAGCAATACTAGGGACAGTCGAGACTACGAGCAGTACTTC.